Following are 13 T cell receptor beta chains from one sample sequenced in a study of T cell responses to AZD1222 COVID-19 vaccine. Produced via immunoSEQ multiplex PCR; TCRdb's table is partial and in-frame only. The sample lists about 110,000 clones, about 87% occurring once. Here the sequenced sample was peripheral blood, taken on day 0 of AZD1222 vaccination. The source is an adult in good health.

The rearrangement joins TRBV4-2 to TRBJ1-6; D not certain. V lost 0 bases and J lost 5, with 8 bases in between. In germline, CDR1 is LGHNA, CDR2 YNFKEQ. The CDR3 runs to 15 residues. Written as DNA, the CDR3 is TGTGCCAGCAGCCAAGAGCTCTCTAATAATTCACCCCTCCACTTT. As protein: CASSQELSNNSPLHF.

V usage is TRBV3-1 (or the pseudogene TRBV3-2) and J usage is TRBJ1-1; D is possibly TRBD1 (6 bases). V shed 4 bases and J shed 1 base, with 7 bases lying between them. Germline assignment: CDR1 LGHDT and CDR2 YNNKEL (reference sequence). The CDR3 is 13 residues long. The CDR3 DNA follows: TGTGCCAGCAGCCTGACAGGGAACACTGAAGCTTTCTTT. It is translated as CASSLTGNTEAFF.

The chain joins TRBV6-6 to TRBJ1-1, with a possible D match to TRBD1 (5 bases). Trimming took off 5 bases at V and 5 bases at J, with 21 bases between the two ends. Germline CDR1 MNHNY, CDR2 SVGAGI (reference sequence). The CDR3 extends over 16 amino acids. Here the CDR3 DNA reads TGTGCCAGCAGTCCGAGTGAGGGAGGGGTCTGGACTGAAGCTTTCTTT. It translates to CASSPSEGGVWTEAFF.

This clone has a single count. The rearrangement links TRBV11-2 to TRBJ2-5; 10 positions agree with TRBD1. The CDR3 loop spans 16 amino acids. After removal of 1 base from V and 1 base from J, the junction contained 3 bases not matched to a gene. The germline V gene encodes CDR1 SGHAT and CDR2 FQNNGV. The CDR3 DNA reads TGTGCCAGCAGCTTAGGGACAGGGGGATTCCAAGAGACCCAGTACTTC. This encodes CASSLGTGGFQETQYF.

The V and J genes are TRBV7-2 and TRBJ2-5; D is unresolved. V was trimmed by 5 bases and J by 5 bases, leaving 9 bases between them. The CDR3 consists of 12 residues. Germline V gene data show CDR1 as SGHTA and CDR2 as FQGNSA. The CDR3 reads CASSTNGETQYF. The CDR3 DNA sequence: TGTGCCAGCAGCACCAATGGCGAGACCCAGTACTTC.

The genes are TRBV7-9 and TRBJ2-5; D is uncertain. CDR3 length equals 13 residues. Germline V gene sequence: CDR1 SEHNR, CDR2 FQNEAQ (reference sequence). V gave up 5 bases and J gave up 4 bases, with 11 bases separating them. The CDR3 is CASSTGPSETQYF. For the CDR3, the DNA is TGTGCCAGCAGCACGGGTCCCTCAGAGACCCAGTACTTC.

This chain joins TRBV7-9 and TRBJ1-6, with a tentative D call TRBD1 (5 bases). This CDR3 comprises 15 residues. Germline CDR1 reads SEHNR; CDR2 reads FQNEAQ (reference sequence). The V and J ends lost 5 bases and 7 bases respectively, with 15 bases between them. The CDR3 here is CASSPRDGDNSPLHF. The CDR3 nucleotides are TGTGCCAGCAGCCCCCGGGACGGGGACAATTCACCCCTCCACTTT.

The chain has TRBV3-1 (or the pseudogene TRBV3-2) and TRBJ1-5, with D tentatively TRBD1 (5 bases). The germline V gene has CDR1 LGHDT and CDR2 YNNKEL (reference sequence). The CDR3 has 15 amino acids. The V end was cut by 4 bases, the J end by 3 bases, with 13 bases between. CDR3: CASSPRGNYNQPQHF. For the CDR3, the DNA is TGTGCCAGCAGCCCCCGGGGGAATTACAATCAGCCCCAGCATTTT.

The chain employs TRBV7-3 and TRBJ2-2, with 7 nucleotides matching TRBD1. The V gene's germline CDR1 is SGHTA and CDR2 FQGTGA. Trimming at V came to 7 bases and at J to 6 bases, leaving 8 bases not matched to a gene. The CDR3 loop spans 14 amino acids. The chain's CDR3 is CASKGAEIAGELFF. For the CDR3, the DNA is TGTGCCAGCAAGGGGGCCGAAATTGCCGGGGAGCTGTTTTTT.

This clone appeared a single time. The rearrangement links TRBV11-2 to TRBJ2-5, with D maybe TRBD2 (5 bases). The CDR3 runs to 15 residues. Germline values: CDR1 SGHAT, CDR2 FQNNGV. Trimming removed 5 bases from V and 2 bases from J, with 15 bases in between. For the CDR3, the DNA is TGTGCCAGCAGCATAGTTAGAGGGCCTCAAGAGACCCAGTACTTC. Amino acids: CASSIVRGPQETQYF.

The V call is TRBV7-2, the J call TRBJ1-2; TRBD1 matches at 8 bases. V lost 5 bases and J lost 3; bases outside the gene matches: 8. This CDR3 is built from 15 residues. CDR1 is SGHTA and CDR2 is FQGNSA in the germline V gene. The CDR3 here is CASSARQGRDYGYTF. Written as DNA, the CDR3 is TGTGCCAGCAGCGCCAGACAGGGGAGGGACTATGGCTACACCTTC. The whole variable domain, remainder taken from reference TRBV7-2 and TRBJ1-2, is GAGVSQSPSNKVTEKGKDVELRCDPISGHTALYWYRQSLGQGLEFLIYFQGNSAPDKSGLPSDRFSAERTGGSVSTLTIQRTQQEDSAVYLCASSARQGRDYGYTFGSGTRLTVV.

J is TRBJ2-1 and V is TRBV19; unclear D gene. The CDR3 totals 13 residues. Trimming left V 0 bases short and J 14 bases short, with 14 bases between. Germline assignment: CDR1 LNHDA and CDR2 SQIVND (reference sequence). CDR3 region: CASSIDGVGVKFF. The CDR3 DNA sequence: TGTGCCAGTAGTATAGATGGAGTTGGGGTCAAGTTCTTC.

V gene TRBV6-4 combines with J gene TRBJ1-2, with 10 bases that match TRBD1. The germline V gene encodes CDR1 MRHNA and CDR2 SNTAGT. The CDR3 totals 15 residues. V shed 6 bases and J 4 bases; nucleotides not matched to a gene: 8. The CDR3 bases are TGTGCCAGCAGCTCAACCGGGACAGGGGTCTATGGCTACACCTTC. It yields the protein CASSSTGTGVYGYTF.